The T cell receptor beta chain under discussion was sequenced for a study of CD8 T cells in Susac syndrome. The authors sequenced TCR beta from blood CD8+ and CD4+ T cells. Negative isolation yielded CD4+ and CD8+ T cells, and FACS enriched TEMRA cells. Random hexamers were used to reverse transcribe the RNA input (roughly 0.5 to 1 ug). In TCRdb, the immunoSEQ multiplex PCR reads were re-called with MiXCR into one record per CDR3 protein. The top ten hold approximately 0.097% of the sample, which has approximately 190,000 distinct CDR3 sequences, 90% to 95% seen once. Deletions cut 8 bases from V and 0 bases from J, with 8 bases between. Germline V gene lookup returns CDR1 MNHEY and CDR2 SVGEGT. This CDR3 comprises 12 residues.

The sequence was collected from a human donor with multiple sclerosis. Sequencing input: CD4+ T cells from PBMCs. The rearrangement uses TRBV6-2 or TRBV6-3 and TRBJ2-7, with D possibly being TRBD2 (5 bases). The DNA for the CDR3 is TGTGCCAGCGAGGGAGTCTCCTACGAGCAGTACTTC. This sequence encodes CASEGVSYEQYF.